Listed below are T cell receptor beta chains from one sample, sequenced in a study of CD8 T cells in Susac syndrome. TCRdb re-called the immunoSEQ multiplex PCR reads through MiXCR, storing one row per CDR3 protein. Here the sample spans fewer than 90,000 distinct CDR3 sequences, around 94% being singletons. The sample was CD8+ T cells from PBMCs. Receptors originate from a human donor with Susac syndrome. The CDR3 runs from the conserved cysteine through the conserved F or W. Fields, in order: V gene, CDR3 length, clone size, J gene, D gene, CDR3 protein, CDR3 DNA. D genes are given only for firm matches. The size of a clone is reported for some rows only, either as once, few or many, or as a class for expanded clones.

V: TRBV29-1
length: 13
size: NA
J: TRBJ2-7
D: NA
CDR3: CSVTQSPAYEQYF
DNA: TGCAGCGTCACGCAGAGCCCGGCCTACGAGCAGTACTTC

V: TRBV6-5
length: 15
size: once
J: TRBJ2-7
D: NA
CDR3: CASSYFSGSYYEQYF
DNA: TGTGCCAGCAGTTACTTCTCGGGCTCCTACTACGAGCAGTACTTC

V: TRBV5-1
length: 18
size: NA
J: TRBJ2-7
D: TRBD2
CDR3: CASSPDGTSGTFSYEQYF
DNA: TGCGCCAGCAGCCCCGACGGGACTAGCGGGACCTTCTCCTACGAGCAGTACTTC

V: TRBV5-5
length: 12
size: NA
J: TRBJ2-3
D: NA
CDR3: CASSSRTDTQYF
DNA: TGTGCCAGCAGCTCGCGCACAGATACGCAGTATTTT

V: TRBV29-1
length: 12
size: once
J: TRBJ1-1
D: NA
CDR3: CSVVGSNTEAFF
DNA: TGCAGCGTTGTCGGGTCCAACACTGAAGCTTTCTTT

V: TRBV5-1
length: 14
size: NA
J: TRBJ2-1
D: TRBD2
CDR3: CASTLAGGVNEQFF
DNA: TGCGCCAGCACGTTAGCGGGAGGTGTCAATGAGCAGTTCTTC

V: TRBV24-1
length: 14
size: NA
J: TRBJ2-5
D: NA
CDR3: CATSDWDAQETQYF
DNA: TGTGCCACCAGTGATTGGGACGCTCAAGAGACCCAGTACTTC

V: TRBV3-1
length: 16
size: NA
J: TRBJ2-5
D: TRBD1
CDR3: CASSQDLGGAQETQYF
DNA: TGTGCCAGCAGCCAAGATTTAGGGGGCGCTCAAGAGACCCAGTACTTC

V: TRBV12-3/TRBV12-4
length: 16
size: NA
J: TRBJ2-3
D: TRBD2
CDR3: CASIPRREGYTDTQYF
DNA: TGTGCCAGCATTCCCCGGCGGGAGGGGTATACAGATACGCAGTATTTT

V: TRBV3-1
length: 13
size: NA
J: TRBJ2-7
D: TRBD1
CDR3: CATRPGQGYEQYF
DNA: TGTGCCACAAGACCGGGACAGGGCTACGAGCAGTACTTC

V: TRBV13
length: 14
size: NA
J: TRBJ1-1
D: NA
CDR3: CASSVDGGNTEAFF
DNA: TGTGCCAGCAGCGTGGACGGAGGCAACACTGAAGCTTTCTTT

V: TRBV7-8
length: 16
size: NA
J: TRBJ1-5
D: NA
CDR3: CASSLAISYSNQPQHF
DNA: TGTGCCAGCAGCTTAGCGATCTCATATAGCAATCAGCCCCAGCATTTT

V: TRBV5-1
length: 14
size: NA
J: TRBJ2-7
D: TRBD1
CDR3: CASSRGTGVDEQYF
DNA: TGCGCCAGCAGCCGCGGGACAGGAGTAGACGAGCAGTACTTC

V: TRBV15
length: 13
size: NA
J: TRBJ2-2
D: TRBD1
CDR3: CATGDSNTGELFF
DNA: TGTGCCACCGGGGACAGCAACACCGGGGAGCTGTTTTTT

V: TRBV7-2
length: 16
size: NA
J: TRBJ2-3
D: NA
CDR3: CASSLVAGRGADTQYF
DNA: TGTGCCAGCAGCTTAGTGGCGGGAAGGGGGGCAGATACGCAGTATTTT

V: TRBV6-5
length: 15
size: NA
J: TRBJ2-7
D: NA
CDR3: CASSSPMEESYEQYF
DNA: TGTGCCAGCAGTTCCCCAATGGAGGAATCCTACGAGCAGTACTTC

V: TRBV20-1
length: 11
size: NA
J: TRBJ2-3
D: NA
CDR3: CSGRATDTQYF
DNA: TGCAGTGGAAGGGCAACAGATACGCAGTATTTT

V: TRBV23-1
length: 19
size: NA
J: TRBJ1-2
D: TRBD1
CDR3: CASSVPSTGGVLYNYGYTF
DNA: TGCGCCAGCAGTGTTCCTTCTACAGGGGGCGTTCTATATAACTATGGCTACACCTTC

V: TRBV19
length: 22
size: NA
J: TRBJ1-2
D: TRBD1
CDR3: CASSTRAGTGIPVGDLVYGYTF
DNA: TGTGCCAGTAGTACTCGAGCCGGGACAGGGATCCCCGTCGGGGATCTGGTTTATGGCTACACCTTC

V: TRBV12-3/TRBV12-4
length: 14
size: NA
J: TRBJ2-7
D: TRBD1
CDR3: CATKTRDRAYEQYF
DNA: TGTGCCACCAAAACCCGGGACAGGGCCTACGAGCAGTACTTC

V: TRBV20-1
length: 16
size: NA
J: TRBJ1-6
D: TRBD1
CDR3: CSARETGGGYNSPLHF
DNA: TGCAGTGCTAGAGAAACAGGGGGAGGCTATAATTCACCCCTCCACTTT

V: TRBV12-5
length: 15
size: NA
J: TRBJ2-7
D: TRBD1
CDR3: CASGLGQGTAYEQYF
DNA: TGTGCTAGTGGTTTGGGACAGGGAACGGCCTACGAGCAGTACTTC

V: TRBV7-9
length: 16
size: NA
J: TRBJ2-7
D: TRBD1
CDR3: CASSHLTGTGSHEQYF
DNA: TGTGCCAGCAGCCACCTGACCGGGACAGGGAGTCACGAGCAGTACTTC

V: TRBV4-3
length: 15
size: NA
J: TRBJ2-2
D: NA
CDR3: CASSQARVGPVELFF
DNA: TGCGCCAGCAGCCAAGCACGAGTAGGGCCAGTGGAGCTGTTTTTT

V: TRBV5-6
length: 15
size: NA
J: TRBJ1-3
D: NA
CDR3: CASSQGLSSGNTIYF
DNA: TGTGCCAGCAGCCAAGGACTGTCCTCTGGAAACACCATATATTTT

V: TRBV30
length: 13
size: NA
J: TRBJ2-7
D: NA
CDR3: CAWSVTGRDEQYF
DNA: TGTGCCTGGAGTGTGACAGGACGGGACGAGCAGTACTTC

V: TRBV9
length: 15
size: NA
J: TRBJ2-7
D: TRBD1
CDR3: CASSAGTGPLYEQYF
DNA: TGTGCCAGCAGCGCGGGGACAGGGCCCCTCTACGAGCAGTACTTC

V: TRBV25-1
length: 15
size: NA
J: TRBJ2-5
D: TRBD1
CDR3: CASSDQTGGKETQYF
DNA: TGTGCCAGCAGTGACCAGACAGGGGGCAAAGAGACCCAGTACTTC

V: TRBV2
length: 13
size: NA
J: TRBJ1-2
D: NA
CDR3: CARVSQENYGYTF
DNA: TGTGCCAGGGTCTCGCAGGAGAACTATGGCTACACCTTC

V: TRBV24-1
length: 17
size: once
J: TRBJ2-3
D: TRBD2
CDR3: CATSDSGSPDPTDTQYF
DNA: TGTGCCACCAGTGATAGCGGGAGCCCCGACCCCACAGATACGCAGTATTTT

V: TRBV6-5
length: 15
size: NA
J: TRBJ2-5
D: NA
CDR3: CASRPWWGAWETQYF
DNA: TGTGCCAGCCGTCCTTGGTGGGGAGCTTGGGAGACCCAGTACTTC

V: TRBV7-9
length: 14
size: NA
J: TRBJ2-7
D: NA
CDR3: CASSTSDPSYEQYF
DNA: TGTGCCAGCAGCACTTCGGATCCGAGCTACGAGCAGTACTTC

V: TRBV19
length: 15
size: NA
J: TRBJ1-5
D: TRBD1
CDR3: CASTDDTGGNQPQHF
DNA: TGTGCCAGTACCGACGACACAGGGGGCAATCAGCCCCAGCATTTT

V: TRBV27
length: 13
size: NA
J: TRBJ2-5
D: NA
CDR3: CASSLTGEETQYF
DNA: TGTGCCAGCAGTTTGACGGGGGAAGAGACCCAGTACTTC

V: TRBV6-5
length: 15
size: NA
J: TRBJ2-1
D: TRBD2
CDR3: CASSALQTSVNPEFF
DNA: TGTGCCAGCAGTGCCCTTCAGACTAGCGTGAACCCGGAGTTCTTC

V: TRBV24-1
length: 17
size: NA
J: TRBJ2-1
D: TRBD1
CDR3: CATRTTSGTGDSNEQFF
DNA: TGTGCCACCAGGACTACCTCCGGGACAGGGGATTCCAATGAGCAGTTCTTC

V: TRBV13
length: 17
size: NA
J: TRBJ2-1
D: TRBD2
CDR3: CASSLVSSGGYYNEQFF
DNA: TGTGCCAGCAGCTTAGTTTCGAGCGGGGGGTACTACAATGAGCAGTTCTTC

V: TRBV5-6
length: 14
size: NA
J: TRBJ2-2
D: NA
CDR3: CASSLAGATGELFF
DNA: TGTGCCAGCAGCTTGGCGGGGGCCACCGGGGAGCTGTTTTTT

V: TRBV15
length: 16
size: NA
J: TRBJ2-5
D: NA
CDR3: CATSRPGERQDETQYF
DNA: TGTGCCACCAGCAGACCGGGGGAAAGACAGGACGAGACCCAGTACTTC

V: TRBV2
length: 15
size: NA
J: TRBJ1-2
D: NA
CDR3: CASSEGGQGSYGYTF
DNA: TGTGCCAGCAGTGAAGGGGGCCAAGGTAGCTATGGCTACACCTTC

V: TRBV5-6
length: 17
size: NA
J: TRBJ2-1
D: TRBD2
CDR3: CASSLAGWGGSYNEQFF
DNA: TGTGCCAGCAGCTTGGCCGGCTGGGGGGGATCCTACAATGAGCAGTTCTTC

V: TRBV3-1
length: 14
size: NA
J: TRBJ2-7
D: TRBD1
CDR3: CASSPDRGPYEQYF
DNA: TGTGCCAGCAGCCCGGACAGGGGGCCCTACGAGCAGTACTTC

V: TRBV7-9
length: 14
size: NA
J: TRBJ1-4
D: TRBD1
CDR3: CASSPGTGVEKLFF
DNA: TGTGCCAGCAGCCCCGGGACAGGGGTGGAAAAACTGTTTTTT

V: TRBV14
length: 10
size: NA
J: TRBJ2-7
D: NA
CDR3: CANGGNEQYF
DNA: TGTGCCAACGGAGGGAACGAGCAGTACTTC

V: TRBV5-4
length: 16
size: NA
J: TRBJ2-7
D: TRBD2
CDR3: CASSGGLAGVSYEQYF
DNA: TGTGCCAGCAGCGGGGGACTAGCGGGAGTCTCCTACGAGCAGTACTTC

V: TRBV7-2
length: 15
size: NA
J: TRBJ2-2
D: TRBD2
CDR3: CASSSGLAGPGELFF
DNA: TGTGCCAGCAGCTCCGGACTAGCGGGCCCTGGGGAGCTGTTTTTT

V: TRBV27
length: 14
size: NA
J: TRBJ1-3
D: NA
CDR3: CASSGGLSGNTIYF
DNA: TGTGCCAGCAGTGGGGGCCTCTCTGGAAACACCATATATTTT

V: TRBV12-3/TRBV12-4
length: 15
size: NA
J: TRBJ2-5
D: NA
CDR3: CASSAISTLPETQYF
DNA: TGTGCCAGCAGCGCAATCTCGACCCTTCCGGAGACCCAGTACTTC

V: TRBV9
length: 13
size: NA
J: TRBJ1-6
D: NA
CDR3: CASSVYEGSPLHF
DNA: TGTGCCAGCAGCGTCTACGAGGGGTCACCCCTCCACTTT